This record concerns one TCR beta chain sequence. Its matching antigen is unknown. Different DNA sequences within this sample yield the same CDR3. With 3 bases removed from V and 1 base from J, the gap between germline ends came to 4 bases. Per the germline V gene, CDR1 is KGHSH and CDR2 is LQKENI. The CDR3 extends over 13 amino acids. The sample is drawn from a study of T cell responses to AZD1222 COVID-19 vaccine. Study-wide findings and caveats: Baseline seropositivity characterized only six AZD1222 recipients.

The analysis combined second doses at about 4 or about 12 weeks. Sequenced by immunoSEQ multiplex PCR; TCRdb stores in-frame clones only, minus some. The table includes about 99,000 clones, about 89% detected once. This material consisted of peripheral blood, taken 28 days after the second AZD1222 dose. This chain joins TRBV18 and TRBJ1-5, with D uncertain. The receptor was derived from an adult who received the AZD1222 COVID-19 vaccine. The CDR3 region has the DNA TGTGCCAGCTCACCGGGGAGCAATCAGCCCCAGCATTTT. This sequence encodes CASSPGSNQPQHF. Supplemented by reference TRBV18 and TRBJ1-5, the full variable domain reads NAGVMQNPRHLVRRRGQEARLRCSPMKGHSHVYWYRQLPEEGLKFMVYLQKENIIDESGMPKERFSAEFPKEGPSILRIQQVVRGDSAAYFCASSPGSNQPQHFGDGTRLSIL.